Each of the 16 T cell receptor beta chains below was sequenced from the same sample in a study of read filtering for tumor transcriptome and immune sequencing. This library used around 400 ng RNA and molecular barcoded adaptors spanning alpha/delta and beta/gamma chains. TCRdb redid the calling of the reads with MiXCR, one entry per CDR3 protein. The sample holds 45,000 to 55,000 distinct CDR3 sequences; about 19% are singletons and the top ten take less than 20%. The material sequenced was a population of CD138-negative cells sorted from bone marrow. The source of these receptors is a donor aged 40 or older with multiple myeloma.

This clonotype was found many times. The chain joins TRBV18 to TRBJ1-1, with TRBD1 matching 7 bases. This CDR3 is 16 amino acids long. The germline V gene has CDR1 KGHSH and CDR2 LQKENI. The junction had 11 bases not matched to a gene; V was cut back by 3 bases and J by 4 bases. The CDR3 sequence: CASSPRAVAGGTEAFF. The CDR3 bases are TGTGCCAGCTCACCCCGGGCGGTGGCAGGGGGCACTGAAGCTTTCTTT.

This clonotype showed up many times. The chain has TRBV7-8 and TRBJ2-5; D possibly corresponds to TRBD1 (8 bases). CDR1 and CDR2 (germline): SGHVS, FQNEAQ. The CDR3 has 15 amino acids. V gave up 4 bases and J gave up 5 bases, with 17 bases separating them. The CDR3 DNA follows: TGTGCCAGCAGCTCGGGGGGTCGACAGGGGGAGACCCAGTACTTC. This gives the protein CASSSGGRQGETQYF.

The chain recombines TRBV12-3 or TRBV12-4 with TRBJ2-3; maybe TRBD2 (6 bases). The CDR3 covers 15 residues. The V end lost 1 base, the J end lost 0 bases, and 8 bases lay between the germline ends. The CDR3 spells CASSLGSGSTDTQYF. The DNA of the CDR3 is TGTGCCAGCAGTTTAGGGAGCGGGAGCACAGATACGCAGTATTTT.

This clonotype was seen repeatedly, ten times or more. This rearrangement joins TRBV12-3 or TRBV12-4 to TRBJ1-5; D remains ambiguous. This CDR3 comprises 13 residues. V shed 5 bases and J shed 5 bases, with 10 bases lying between them. The CDR3 region is CASSPNSDQPQHF. The CDR3 DNA is TGTGCCAGCAGTCCCAATTCCGATCAGCCCCAGCATTTT.

This clonotype occurred many times. The CDR3 bases are TGTGCCAGCAGCAATACGGGGAACACTGAAGCTTTCTTT. Translation gives CASSNTGNTEAFF. The chain has TRBV12-3 or TRBV12-4 and TRBJ1-1, with no clear D. With 6 bases removed from V and 1 base from J, the gap between germline ends came to 9 bases. The CDR3 is made up of 13 amino acids.

On this clonotype itself: A much larger clone differs from this one at a single base, so this may be a read error. The V and J genes are TRBV29-1 and TRBJ2-3; TRBD2 might be the D (6 bases). V lost 6 bases, J lost 4 bases, and 20 bases lay in between. The CDR3 contains 15 residues. Germline V CDR1 and CDR2: SQVTM, ANQGSEA. Here the CDR3 reads CSVAVRAGLPDTQYF. The DNA of the CDR3 is TGCAGCGTCGCCGTTAGGGCGGGACTCCCAGATACGCAGTATTTT.

Concerning this clonotype: A much more abundant neighbour one base away suggests this may be a read error. The chain links TRBV12-3 or TRBV12-4 to TRBJ2-5; 7 nucleotides agree with TRBD2. This CDR3 is built from 15 residues. V was clipped by 5 bases and J by 5 bases; unmatched bases: 11. The CDR3 DNA is TGTGCCAGCAGTATCACTAGCGTGATAACGGAGACCCAGTACTTC. The encoded protein is CASSITSVITETQYF.

In this sample, this clonotype turned up many times. The J gene is TRBJ2-3, the V gene TRBV7-9, with 7 bases aligning to TRBD2. The V and J ends lost 5 bases and 0 bases, in that order; junction bases with no gene match: 5. Looked up from germline, CDR1 is SEHNR and CDR2 is FQNEAQ (reference sequence). The CDR3 is made up of 15 amino acids. The CDR3 loop reads CASSPAGMSTDTQYF. DNA of the CDR3: TGTGCCAGCAGCCCAGCGGGGATGAGCACAGATACGCAGTATTTT. Full variable domain (missing parts from reference TRBV7-9 and TRBJ2-3): DTGVSQNPRHKITKRGQNVTFRCDPISEHNRLYWYRQTLGQGPEFLTYFQNEAQLEKSRLLSDRFSAERPKGSFSTLEIQRTEQGDSAMYLCASSPAGMSTDTQYFGPGTRLTVL.

The rearrangement uses TRBV5-1 and TRBJ1-5; D is unclear. The CDR3 runs 14 residues. V was pared by 3 bases and J by 7 bases, with 14 bases between. Per germline, CDR1 SGHRS and CDR2 YFSETQ. The DNA for the CDR3 is TGCGCCAGCAGCTCCGGACGTGCTGGGCAGCCCCAGCATTTT. Translating gives CASSSGRAGQPQHF.

This clonotype came up many times. This chain joins TRBV18 and TRBJ1-6; D call uncertain. The CDR3 consists of 15 residues. With 4 bases removed from V and 5 bases from J, the gap between germline ends came to 12 bases. Germline assignment: CDR1 KGHSH and CDR2 LQKENI. CDR3 DNA: TGTGCCAGCTCACTCCGGGATCCCAATAATTCACCCCTCCACTTT. This gives the protein CASSLRDPNNSPLHF.

In this sample, this clonotype turned up many times. CDR3 in amino acids: CASSLRGWTSGSNEQFF. The CDR3 nucleotides read TGCGCCAGCAGCTTGAGAGGATGGACTAGCGGGAGCAATGAGCAGTTCTTC. V is TRBV5-1 and J is TRBJ2-1, with 13 bases fitting TRBD2. Losses at the gene ends were 1 base for V and 6 bases for J; bases not matched to a gene: 7. CDR3 length: 17 amino acids. Germline-derived CDR1 and CDR2 are SGHRS and YFSETQ.

This clonotype appeared many times. The chain couples TRBV29-1 to TRBJ2-1, with 9 nucleotides matching TRBD1. The V gene end was trimmed by 4 bases and the J gene end by 4 bases; junction bases not matched to a gene: 2. The CDR3 length is 13 residues. From germline, CDR1 is SQVTM and CDR2 ANQGSEA. CDR3 protein: CSVGGQGYNEQFF. The CDR3 DNA sequence: TGCAGCGTTGGGGGACAGGGTTACAATGAGCAGTTCTTC.

This clonotype was recorded at least ten times. This chain links TRBV20-1 with TRBJ2-7; D might be TRBD1 (6 bases). The V end lost 6 bases, the J end lost 2 bases, and 14 bases lay between the germline ends. CDR3 length equals 13 residues. CDR1 DFQATT and CDR2 SNEGSKA come from the germline V gene (reference sequence). The CDR3 spells CSAREGVTYEQYF. The DNA of the CDR3 is TGCAGTGCCCGAGAGGGGGTCACCTACGAGCAGTACTTC.

In this sample, this clonotype turned up many times. This rearrangement joins TRBV19 to TRBJ1-5; 7 positions match TRBD1. The CDR3 is 11 amino acids. V was clipped by 7 bases and J by 6 bases; unmatched bases: 0. Germline V gene lookup returns CDR1 LNHDA and CDR2 SQIVND (reference sequence). CDR3 residues: CASTGGQPQHF. CDR3 coding DNA: TGTGCCAGTACAGGGGGTCAGCCCCAGCATTTT.

To note about this clonotype: A much bigger clone sits one base away, suggesting this may be a read error. The rearrangement links TRBV6-5 to TRBJ2-2; possibly TRBD2 for D (5 bases). Germline loops: CDR1 MNHEY, CDR2 SVGAGI. CDR3 size: 14 residues. Written as DNA, the CDR3 is TGTGCCAGCGCCATGAAGGCGAACACCGGGGAGCTGTCTTTT. Protein sequence: CASAMKANTGELSF.

Comment on this clonotype: This could be a read error, since a much larger clone is one nucleotide away. The genes are TRBV7-2 and TRBJ2-5; D could derive from TRBD1 or TRBD2 (5 bases each). The V end lost 4 bases, the J end lost 10 bases, and 16 bases lay between the germline ends. The germline gives CDR1 SGHTA, CDR2 FQGNSA. There are 13 residues in the CDR3. The CDR3 reads CASSSRQLGVQYF. The CDR3 DNA reads TGTGCCAGCAGCTCCAGACAGCTGGGGGTCCAGTACTTC.